These 14 T cell receptor beta chains came from one sample sequenced in a study of cytomegalovirus exposure and HLA in healthy donors (dated by TCRdb to about 2017). Libraries were made using the immunoSEQ multiplex PCR assay. A mixture of 60 forward primers for TCR Vbeta segments and 13 reverse primers for TCR Jbeta segments was used in the multiplex PCR. Sourced from immuneACCESS, this table was stored by TCRdb with only in-frame sequences that have V and J called. A share of the clones is absent; for the studies checked, an unresolved V gene accounts for under half, and the remainder has no known explanation. Counted in this sample were approximately 150,000 clones; over 75% of them appeared once. Of the sample, around 2.5% is held by the ten largest clones. Sequenced sample: PBMCs. The origin of the receptors is a male donor in good health and CMV-seronegative.

The chain employs TRBV9 and TRBJ2-1; TRBD2 agrees at 7 bases. The germline V gene encodes CDR1 SGDLS and CDR2 YYNGEE. The CDR3 sequence is 16 residues long. Losses at the gene ends were 4 bases for V and 3 bases for J; bases not matched to a gene: 10. As DNA, the CDR3 is TGTGCCAGCAGCTTCGGACTAGTGAGTCTCTACAATGAGCAGTTCTTC. This gives the protein CASSFGLVSLYNEQFF.

V and J are TRBV5-4 and TRBJ2-1, with D unclear. This CDR3 has 13 residues. The V gene lost 0 bases and the J gene lost 6 bases, with 7 bases spanning the gap. Germline lookup yields CDR1 SGHNT and CDR2 YYREEE (reference sequence). Here the CDR3 reads CASSLVSGNEQFF. For the CDR3, the DNA is TGTGCCAGCAGCTTGGTATCGGGCAATGAGCAGTTCTTC.

The CDR3 spells CSVPEGVEQYF. The CDR3 DNA reads TGCAGCGTTCCTGAGGGAGTCGAGCAGTACTTC. The chain combines TRBV29-1 with TRBJ2-7; tentative D call: TRBD2 (5 bases). The germline V gene has CDR1 SQVTM and CDR2 ANQGSEA. The V gene lost 5 bases and the J gene lost 6 bases, with 11 bases spanning the gap. There are 11 residues in the CDR3.

This clone was observed a handful of times. The chain combines TRBV18 with TRBJ1-4; D is undetermined. CDR3 length equals 14 residues. The V end lost 8 bases, the J end lost 9 bases, and 19 bases lay between the germline ends. CDR1 and CDR2 from the germline V gene are KGHSH and LQKENI. The chain's CDR3 is CASRHAGDRKKLFF. The DNA for the CDR3 is TGTGCCAGCCGACACGCCGGGGATCGTAAAAAACTGTTTTTT.

V gene TRBV10-3 combines with J gene TRBJ1-4; TRBD1 matches at 7 bases. Per germline, CDR1 ENHRY and CDR2 SYGVKD. V was clipped by 4 bases and J by 5 bases; unmatched bases: 10. The CDR3 is 16 residues long. The CDR3 DNA sequence: TGTGCCATCAGTGGGGGGCCGGGACAGCCAAATGAAAAACTGTTTTTT. Its protein is CAISGGPGQPNEKLFF.

A few counts support this clone. The genes are TRBV7-9 and TRBJ2-7, with 10 bases identical to TRBD1. This CDR3 has 15 residues. Germline CDR1 is SEHNR and CDR2 is FQNEAQ (reference sequence). With 6 bases clipped from V and 2 bases from J, the junction kept 7 bases outside the gene matches. CDR3 DNA: TGTGCCAGCAGTCACCGGGACAGGGGAACCTACGAGCAGTACTTC. This sequence encodes CASSHRDRGTYEQYF.

V and J are TRBV29-1 and TRBJ1-4, with a tentative D call TRBD1 (6 bases). Trimming shortened V by 7 bases and J by 8 bases, and 17 bases separated the two germline ends. CDR1 and CDR2 (germline): SQVTM, ANQGSEA. This CDR3 contains 13 residues. CDR3 loop: CSAKQGSLEKLFF. The CDR3 DNA reads TGCAGCGCTAAACAGGGTAGTTTGGAAAAACTGTTTTTT.

The rearrangement uses TRBV7-3 and TRBJ2-1, with 9 nucleotides matching TRBD1. Trimming at V came to 5 bases and at J to 2 bases, leaving 4 bases not matched to a gene. Per the germline V gene, CDR1 is SGHTA and CDR2 is FQGTGA. This CDR3 comprises 15 residues. The chain's CDR3 is CASSIQGATYNEQFF. The DNA for the CDR3 is TGTGCCAGCAGCATACAGGGGGCGACCTACAATGAGCAGTTCTTC.

The chain recombines TRBV11-2 with TRBJ2-7; D perhaps matches TRBD1 (6 bases). CDR1 and CDR2 (germline): SGHAT, FQNNGV. The V and J ends lost 0 bases and 6 bases respectively, with 9 bases between them. The CDR3 covers 13 residues. The CDR3 is CASSLDPRGEQYF. CDR3 DNA: TGTGCCAGCAGCTTAGATCCCAGGGGCGAGCAGTACTTC.

Only a few counts were recorded for this clone. The gene calls are TRBV19 and TRBJ2-6; 9 bases match TRBD1. The ends lost 5 bases at V and 1 base at J; junction bases unmatched: 12. The CDR3 runs to 19 residues. The germline CDR1 and CDR2 sequences are LNHDA and SQIVND (reference sequence). The CDR3 region is CASSPQGGTGYSGANVLTF. The CDR3, as DNA: TGTGCCAGTAGTCCCCAGGGAGGGACAGGGTATTCTGGGGCCAACGTCCTGACTTTC.

The V and J genes are TRBV11-1 and TRBJ2-2; D is ambiguous. The V end lost 8 bases, the J end lost 1 base, and 11 bases lay between the germline ends. Germline V CDR1 and CDR2: SGHAT, FQDESV (reference sequence). This CDR3 spans 14 amino acids. The CDR3 DNA follows: TGTGCCAGCGGTATGAGAGAGAACACCGGGGAGCTGTTTTTT. This codes for CASGMRENTGELFF.

The chain employs TRBV10-3 and TRBJ2-3; TRBD2 matches 10 bases. Germline loops: CDR1 ENHRY, CDR2 SYGVKD. The length of the CDR3 is 13 residues. The ends lost 10 bases at V and 6 bases at J; junction bases unmatched: 7. This chain's CDR3 is CATSGGGADTQYF. For the CDR3, the DNA is TGTGCCACCAGCGGGGGGGGCGCGGATACGCAGTATTTT.

The rearrangement joins TRBV4-1 to TRBJ1-1; tentatively, D is TRBD1 (5 bases). The CDR3 is 16 residues long. From germline, CDR1 is MGHRA and CDR2 YSYEKL. V was shortened by 0 bases and J by 4 bases, with 15 bases between the two germline ends. The CDR3 DNA reads as TGCGCCAGCAGCCAAGATTACCCAGGGAAGAGCACTGAAGCTTTCTTT. Translation: CASSQDYPGKSTEAFF.

This clone was detected only a few times. The V gene is TRBV6-1, the J gene TRBJ1-5, with 8 bases aligning to TRBD1. The CDR3 contains 16 residues. V was pared by 1 base and J by 2 bases, with 4 bases of the junction left unmatched. CDR1 and CDR2 (germline): MNHNS, SASEGT. Written as DNA, the CDR3 is TGTGCCAGCAGTGAAGTGGAGGGACAGGGCAATCAGCCCCAGCATTTT. Its protein is CASSEVEGQGNQPQHF.